This T cell receptor beta chain comes out of a study of blood T cell repertoires in COVID-19. From germline, CDR1 is LGHDT and CDR2 YNNKEL (reference sequence). V lost 5 bases to trimming and J lost 4 bases; unmatched junction nucleotides: 15. The CDR3 runs 19 residues. TCRdb's copy holds only in-frame clones and misses some; the assay was immunoSEQ multiplex PCR. In the table there are some 130,000 clones, about 87% of which are singletons. The receptor's source is a man between 50 and 59 years old with acute or convalescent COVID-19. What was sequenced was peripheral blood. V gene TRBV3-1 (or the pseudogene TRBV3-2) combines with J gene TRBJ2-6; 9 bases align to TRBD2. The CDR3 sequence is CASSLGASGASLGANVLTF. In DNA form, the CDR3 reads TGTGCCAGCAGCTTGGGAGCTAGCGGGGCATCCCTCGGGGCCAACGTCCTGACTTTC.